The present T cell receptor beta chain was sequenced within a study of cytomegalovirus exposure and HLA in healthy donors. Regarding the study as a whole: With later analysis, a missense DCLRE1C variant became linked to TCR beta V- and J-gene trimming. The study assumed roughly uniform donor sequencing depth for presence/absence analyses. Analyzed later, association rates of TCRs varied across HLA loci, with DRB1 most and HLA-C fewest.

Comments on this clone: Its antigen is unknown.

With 4 bases removed from V and 0 bases from J, the gap between germline ends came to 7 bases. Per the germline V gene, CDR1 is PRHDT and CDR2 is FYEKMQ (reference sequence). The CDR3 contains 15 residues. It was with 60 Vbeta and 13 Jbeta primers that the PCR ran. Some clones are missing from TCRdb's copy, which holds only in-frame ones; the method was immunoSEQ multiplex PCR. The data show about 130,000 clones, 60% to 85% seen once. The sequenced sample consisted of PBMCs. The rearrangement joins TRBV13 to TRBJ2-6; D call uncertain. The receptor was derived from a human donor in good health. In DNA form, the CDR3 reads TGTGCCAGCAGCTCGGTGCTCTCTGGGGCCAACGTCCTGACTTTC. As protein: CASSSVLSGANVLTF.